Listed here are 4 T cell receptor beta chains from one sample, sequenced in a study of blood T cells in healthy people across ages. A second PCR, run for 7 to 11 cycles, used a sample-barcoded 5' primer plus a J-beta primer mix. TCRdb used MiXCR to reprocess the 5' RACE reads, holding one entry per CDR3 protein. The table shows some 1 million distinct CDR3 sequences, with under 45% occurring only once. Sequencing input: blood. These receptors came from a woman aged 55-69 years in good health.

The rearrangement joins TRBV12-3 or TRBV12-4 to TRBJ1-4; D is uncertain. V was shortened by 5 bases and J by 5 bases, with 9 bases between the two germline ends. The CDR3 has 13 amino acids. This CDR3 reads CASSGGRNEKLFF. CDR3 DNA: TGTGCCAGCAGTGGAGGACGGAATGAAAAACTGTTTTTT.

In the case of this clonotype: The junction does not match germline at one end; this may be a read error. V and J are TRBV7-8 and TRBJ2-5; D is possibly TRBD2 (5 bases). The last part of the DNA fits TRBJ2-7 better; the J call may be wrong. The germline CDR1 and CDR2 sequences are SGHVS and FQNEAQ. CDR3 length equals 14 residues. The chain's CDR3 is CASNLARLGYEQYF. The CDR3 DNA is TGTGCCAGCAACTTAGCGCGGCTGGGCTACGAGCAGTACTTC.

This clonotype was counted many times. The V gene is TRBV12-3 or TRBV12-4, the J gene TRBJ1-2, with D unclear. Trimming removed 3 bases at V and 4 bases at J, with 6 bases between. The CDR3 has 12 amino acids. This CDR3 is CASSFDSYGYTF. CDR3 sequence (DNA): TGTGCCAGCAGTTTTGACTCCTATGGCTACACCTTC.

Worth noting for this clonotype: A junction boundary mismatches the germline segment, possibly from a read error. The CDR3 spells CASSEVGGSETPYF. Written as DNA, the CDR3 is TGTGCCAGCAGTGAAGTCGGTGGGTCAGAGACCCCGTACTTC. J is TRBJ2-1 and V is TRBV25-1; D gene ambiguous. CDR1 and CDR2 (germline): MGHDK, SYGVNS. This CDR3 comprises 14 residues.